These 20 T cell receptor beta chains came from one sample sequenced in a study of response to subunit inactivated influenza vaccine. One entry per CDR3 protein, called by TCRdb with MiXCR from the RT-PCR reads. The sample contains 600,000 to 850,000 distinct CDR3 sequences, 14% of which appear only once. This specimen was PBMCs from blood, taken around 15 days before vaccination. All receptors come from a man aged 50 or older who received an inactivated influenza vaccine.

This clonotype showed up many times. The chain joins TRBV28 to TRBJ2-3; the match to TRBD2 covers 10 bases. The V gene end was trimmed by 5 bases and the J gene end by 4 bases; junction bases not matched to a gene: 3. CDR1 is MDHEN, CDR2 SYDVKM, per germline. This CDR3 comprises 14 residues. The CDR3 here is CASSPGTSADTQYF. The CDR3 DNA is TGTGCCAGCAGTCCCGGGACTAGCGCAGATACGCAGTATTTT.

This clonotype was seen repeatedly, ten times or more. The gene calls are TRBV29-1 and TRBJ2-1, with D perhaps TRBD2 (5 bases). Between the trimmed V and J ends, which lost 4 bases and 13 bases, there was a span of 17 bases. Looked up from germline, CDR1 is SQVTM and CDR2 is ANQGSEA. CDR3 length: 12 amino acids. The chain's CDR3 is CSVGSDYLTQFF. CDR3 nucleotides: TGCAGCGTTGGTAGCGACTACCTTACCCAGTTCTTC.

The chain uses TRBV20-1 and TRBJ2-1; D is unclear. Per the germline V gene, CDR1 is DFQATT and CDR2 is SNEGSKA (reference sequence). With 4 bases removed from V and 1 base from J, the gap between germline ends came to 11 bases. CDR3 length: 14 amino acids. This chain's CDR3 is CSANLRPSYNEQFF. In DNA, the CDR3 is TGCAGTGCTAACTTAAGACCGTCCTACAATGAGCAGTTCTTC.

This clonotype was counted a few times. The chain joins TRBV5-6 to TRBJ2-1; a possible D gene is TRBD1 (6 bases). This CDR3 has 16 amino acids. Trimming removed 4 bases from V and 1 base from J, with 15 bases in between. Per the germline V gene, CDR1 is SGHDT and CDR2 is YYEEEE. For the CDR3, the DNA is TGTGCCAGCAGCACGATACAGGGATGGTCCTACAATGAGCAGTTCTTC. It encodes CASSTIQGWSYNEQFF.

At least ten counts were recorded for this clonotype. The CDR3 reads CSARRIGSRGRRSTDTQYF. The CDR3 bases are TGCAGTGCTAGAAGGATTGGGAGTCGCGGGAGGCGGAGCACAGATACGCAGTATTTT. This chain connects TRBV20-1 to TRBJ2-3; 8 bases are a match to TRBD2. This CDR3 comprises 19 residues. Trimming cost V 2 bases and J 0 bases; bases outside gene matches: 16. From germline, CDR1 is DFQATT and CDR2 SNEGSKA (reference sequence).

This clonotype has just a few counts. The chain recombines TRBV24-1 with TRBJ2-1, with D maybe TRBD1 (5 bases). This CDR3 comprises 14 residues. Trimming shortened V by 7 bases and J by 1 base, and 10 bases separated the two germline ends. The germline V gene has CDR1 KGHDR and CDR2 SFDVKD. In DNA, the CDR3 is TGTGCCACCAGCCCGCAGGGTTCCTACAATGAGCAGTTCTTC. Translating gives CATSPQGSYNEQFF.

This clonotype has ten or more counts. The chain carries TRBV7-2 and TRBJ2-1, with 11 bases aligning to TRBD2. V lost 2 bases and J lost 5; bases outside the gene matches: 8. This CDR3 has 17 residues. Per the germline V gene, CDR1 is SGHTA and CDR2 is FQGNSA. The CDR3 DNA sequence: TGTGCCAGCAGCTTACGCTGGGGACTAGCGGACAACAATGAGCAGTTCTTC. It yields the protein CASSLRWGLADNNEQFF. The full variable domain, rest sourced from reference TRBV7-2 and TRBJ2-1, is GAGVSQSPSNKVTEKGKDVELRCDPISGHTALYWYRQSLGQGLEFLIYFQGNSAPDKSGLPSDRFSAERTGGSVSTLTIQRTQQEDSAVYLCASSLRWGLADNNEQFFGPGTRLTVL.

J is TRBJ2-5 and V is TRBV2; the match to TRBD1 covers 7 bases. CDR3 length: 14 residues. The ends lost 7 bases at V and 5 bases at J; junction bases unmatched: 10. Germline CDR1 reads SNHLY; CDR2 reads FYNNEI. CDR3 in amino acids: CASTLQGSGETQYF. The CDR3 bases are TGTGCCAGCACCCTACAGGGGTCGGGGGAGACCCAGTACTTC.

In its sample, this clonotype was seen many times. The J gene is TRBJ2-3, the V gene TRBV10-2, with unresolved D. Trimming left V 8 bases short and J 1 base short, with 10 bases between. The CDR3 spans 13 residues. Germline V CDR1 and CDR2: WSHSY, SAAADI. The CDR3 region is CASRREGTDTQYF. The CDR3 nucleotides are TGCGCCAGCCGAAGGGAAGGCACAGATACGCAGTATTTT.

This clonotype was seen a few times. The chain carries TRBV27 and TRBJ2-5; D might be TRBD1 (6 bases). The CDR3 runs 15 residues. Per germline, CDR1 MNHEY and CDR2 SMNVEV (reference sequence). Trimming took off 7 bases at V and 0 bases at J, with 15 bases between the two ends. In nucleotides, the CDR3 is TGTGCCAGCAAAAGGGACAATAGCCACCAAGAGACCCAGTACTTC. Its protein is CASKRDNSHQETQYF.

Only a few counts were recorded for this clonotype. This chain uses TRBV7-2 with TRBJ2-1, with D possibly TRBD2 on 5 matching bases. This CDR3 is 16 amino acids long. Between the trimmed V and J ends, which lost 5 bases and 7 bases, there was a span of 21 bases. Germline lookup yields CDR1 SGHTA and CDR2 FQGNSA. CDR3: CASSPRPGLTQNEQFF. The CDR3 DNA reads as TGTGCCAGCAGCCCCCGCCCCGGACTTACGCAGAATGAGCAGTTCTTC.

The chain links TRBV2 to TRBJ2-4; tentative D call: TRBD1 (6 bases). Between the trimmed V and J ends, which lost 1 base and 0 bases, there was a span of 16 bases. There are 18 residues in the CDR3. The germline CDR1 and CDR2 sequences are SNHLY and FYNNEI. CDR3 DNA: TGTGCCAGCAGTGAAGTGGTGACAGGATTAGGAGCCAAAAACATTCAGTACTTC. Its protein product is CASSEVVTGLGAKNIQYF.

The V and J genes are TRBV10-3 and TRBJ2-1; perhaps TRBD1 as D (6 bases). This CDR3 comprises 14 residues. Germline CDR1 is ENHRY and CDR2 is SYGVKD. With 4 bases removed from V and 6 bases from J, the gap between germline ends came to 13 bases. In DNA, the CDR3 is TGTGCCATCAGTGTCGACATCAGGGGCAATGAGCAGTTCTTC. This translates into CAISVDIRGNEQFF.

This clonotype came up once. The chain recombines TRBV7-2 with TRBJ2-6; D remains ambiguous. V gave up 3 bases and J gave up 0 bases, with 9 bases separating them. CDR1 is SGHTA and CDR2 is FQGNSA in the germline V gene. This CDR3 has 16 residues. The CDR3: CASSFRLGSGANVLTF. The DNA of the CDR3 is TGTGCCAGCAGCTTCCGATTGGGCTCTGGGGCCAACGTCCTGACTTTC.

This clonotype was counted at least ten times. The chain is built from TRBV6-2 or TRBV6-3 and TRBJ2-2; 8 nucleotides line up with TRBD1. Trimming cost V 5 bases and J 0 bases; bases outside gene matches: 5. Germline V gene data show CDR1 as MNHEY and CDR2 as SVGEGT. The CDR3 sequence is 16 residues long. The DNA for the CDR3 is TGTGCCAGCAGTCCTCAGGGGGCGTCGAACACCGGGGAGCTGTTTTTT. This codes for CASSPQGASNTGELFF.

This clonotype was seen more than once but under ten times. The chain's CDR3 is CASSQYHEQYF. CDR3 coding DNA: TGTGCCAGCAGCCAGTACCACGAGCAGTACTTC. The rearrangement joins TRBV7-2 to TRBJ2-7; no clear D gene. This CDR3 is built from 11 residues. Looked up from germline, CDR1 is SGHTA and CDR2 is FQGNSA. Trimming shortened V by 5 bases and J by 5 bases, and 7 bases separated the two germline ends.

This clonotype was picked up many times. This chain joins TRBV12-3 or TRBV12-4 and TRBJ1-5; D perhaps matches TRBD1 (6 bases). This CDR3 is built from 14 residues. Deletions cut 5 bases from V and 0 bases from J, with 8 bases between. CDR3 DNA sequence: TGTGCCAGCAGTCTGACAGGTAGCAATCAGCCCCAGCATTTT. Protein: CASSLTGSNQPQHF.

This clonotype was seen more than once but under ten times. The gene calls are TRBV5-1 and TRBJ2-2; perhaps TRBD1 as D (6 bases). The CDR3 has 14 residues. Per germline, CDR1 SGHRS and CDR2 YFSETQ. V lost 5 bases and J lost 6, with 14 bases in between. The CDR3 sequence is CASRPTGRAGELFF. The CDR3 nucleotides are TGCGCCAGCAGACCTACAGGGCGGGCCGGGGAGCTGTTTTTT.

At least ten counts were recorded for this clonotype. V gene TRBV5-1 combines with J gene TRBJ2-2; TRBD1 or TRBD2 may be the D gene (5 bases each). The germline gives CDR1 SGHRS, CDR2 YFSETQ. The CDR3 length is 17 residues. V was cut by 5 bases and J by 2 bases, with 19 bases left in between. CDR3 sequence (DNA): TGCGCCAGCAGACCCCCCGGGACCGGGGTCAACACCGGGGAGCTGTTTTTT. Translation gives CASRPPGTGVNTGELFF.

The chain couples TRBV6-2 or TRBV6-3 to TRBJ2-1; TRBD1 matches at 9 bases. The CDR3 spans 18 residues. Germline V gives CDR1 MNHEY, CDR2 SVGEGT. V lost 6 bases to trimming and J lost 3 bases; unmatched junction nucleotides: 15. The CDR3 region is CASSPWVGTGKSYNEQFF. Here the CDR3 DNA reads TGTGCCAGCAGCCCATGGGTCGGGACAGGGAAAAGCTACAATGAGCAGTTCTTC.